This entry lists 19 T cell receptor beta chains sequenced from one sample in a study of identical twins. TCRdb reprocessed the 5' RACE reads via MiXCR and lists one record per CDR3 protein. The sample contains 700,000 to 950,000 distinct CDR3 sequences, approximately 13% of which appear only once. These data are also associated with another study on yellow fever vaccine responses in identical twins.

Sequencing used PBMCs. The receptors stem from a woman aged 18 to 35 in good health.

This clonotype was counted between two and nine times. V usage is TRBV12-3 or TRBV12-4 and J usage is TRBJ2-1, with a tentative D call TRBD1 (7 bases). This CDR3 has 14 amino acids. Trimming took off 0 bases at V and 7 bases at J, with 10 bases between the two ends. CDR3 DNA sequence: TGTGCCAGCAGTTTAGCGACAGGGAGGAATGAGCAGTTCTTC. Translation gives CASSLATGRNEQFF.

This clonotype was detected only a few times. The CDR3 nucleotides read TGTGCCAGCATTGGGGACAGGGGCACAGATACGCAGTATTTT. Protein sequence: CASIGDRGTDTQYF. The J gene is TRBJ2-3, the V gene TRBV27, with 9 bases that match TRBD1. This CDR3 has 14 residues. V dropped 7 bases and J dropped 1; count of bases not matched to a gene: 3. Germline values: CDR1 MNHEY, CDR2 SMNVEV (reference sequence).

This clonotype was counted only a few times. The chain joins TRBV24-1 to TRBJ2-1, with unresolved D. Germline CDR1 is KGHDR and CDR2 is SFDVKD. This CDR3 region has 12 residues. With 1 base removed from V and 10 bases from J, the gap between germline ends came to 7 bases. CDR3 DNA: TGTGCCACCAGTGATTTAACTACCGAGCAGTTCTTC. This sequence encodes CATSDLTTEQFF.

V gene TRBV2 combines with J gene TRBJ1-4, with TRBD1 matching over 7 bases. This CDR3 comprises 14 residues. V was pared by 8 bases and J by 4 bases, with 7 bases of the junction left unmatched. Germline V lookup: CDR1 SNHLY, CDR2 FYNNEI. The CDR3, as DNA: TGTGCCAGCGCGACCAGGGACAGTAATGAAAAACTGTTTTTT. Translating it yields CASATRDSNEKLFF.

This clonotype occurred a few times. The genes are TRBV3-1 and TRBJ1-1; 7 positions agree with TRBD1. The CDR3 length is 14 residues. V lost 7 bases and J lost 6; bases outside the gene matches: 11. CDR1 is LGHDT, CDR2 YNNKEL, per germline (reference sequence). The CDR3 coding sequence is TGTGCCAGCACGTGGGGAGGGGGCAGCGCTGAAGCTTTCTTT. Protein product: CASTWGGGSAEAFF.

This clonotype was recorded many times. In DNA, the CDR3 is TGTGCCAGCAGCAAGATACACCGACTGGTCGAGTCTAGTGAGCAGTACTTC. This sequence encodes CASSKIHRLVESSEQYF. The genes are TRBV21-1 and TRBJ2-7; the table's TRBD2 call for D was not verified on the DNA. TRBV21-1 is assigned pseudogene status. The CDR3 runs to 17 residues.

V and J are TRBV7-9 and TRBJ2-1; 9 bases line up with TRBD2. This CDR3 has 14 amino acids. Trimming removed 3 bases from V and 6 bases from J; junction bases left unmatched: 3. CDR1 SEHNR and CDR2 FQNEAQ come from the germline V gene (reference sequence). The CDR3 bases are TGTGCCAGCAGCTTCCGCGGGGGGGCCAATGAGCAGTTCTTC. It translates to CASSFRGGANEQFF.

CDR3 sequence: CAITQSGTGGGTQYF. In DNA form, the CDR3 reads TGTGCCATCACCCAGTCCGGGACAGGGGGAGGTACGCAGTATTTT. The chain combines TRBV10-3 with TRBJ2-3, with 11 nucleotides matching TRBD1. The V gene's germline CDR1 is ENHRY and CDR2 SYGVKD. CDR3 length: 15 residues. The J segment lost 8 bases and the V segment lost 7 bases, leaving 11 bases of the junction unmatched.

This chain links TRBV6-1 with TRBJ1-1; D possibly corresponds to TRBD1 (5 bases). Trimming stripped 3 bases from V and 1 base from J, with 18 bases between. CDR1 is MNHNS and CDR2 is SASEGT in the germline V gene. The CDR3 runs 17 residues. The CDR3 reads CASSEGVTRLSNTEAFF. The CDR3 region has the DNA TGTGCCAGCAGTGAGGGGGTCACAAGATTGTCGAACACTGAAGCTTTCTTT.

The CDR3 loop reads CASSPEYFGRGHEQYF. For the CDR3, the DNA is TGTGCCAGCTCACCAGAGTATTTCGGCAGGGGGCACGAGCAGTACTTC. The J gene is TRBJ2-7, the V gene TRBV18, with 8 bases aligning to TRBD1. The CDR3 has 16 residues. V gave up 2 bases and J gave up 5 bases; unmatched junction bases: 11. From germline, CDR1 is KGHSH and CDR2 LQKENI.

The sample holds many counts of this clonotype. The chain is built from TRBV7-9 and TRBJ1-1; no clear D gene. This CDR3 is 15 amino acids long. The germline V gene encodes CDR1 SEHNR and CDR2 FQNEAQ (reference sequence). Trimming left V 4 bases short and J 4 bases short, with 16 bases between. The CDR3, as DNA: TGTGCCAGCAGCTCCCTGGTTGGGGTAGGCACTGAAGCTTTCTTT. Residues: CASSSLVGVGTEAFF.

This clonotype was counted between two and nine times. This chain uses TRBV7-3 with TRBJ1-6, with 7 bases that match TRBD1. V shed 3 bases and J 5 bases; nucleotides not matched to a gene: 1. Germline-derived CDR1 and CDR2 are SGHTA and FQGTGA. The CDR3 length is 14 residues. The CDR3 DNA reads TGTGCCAGCAGCTTGCAGGGGGATAATTCACCCCTCCACTTT. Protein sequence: CASSLQGDNSPLHF.

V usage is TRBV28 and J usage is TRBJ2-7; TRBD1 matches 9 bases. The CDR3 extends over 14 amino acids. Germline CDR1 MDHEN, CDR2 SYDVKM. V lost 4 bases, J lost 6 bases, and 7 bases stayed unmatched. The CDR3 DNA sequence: TGTGCCAGCAGTTACACCGGGACAGGGATCGAGCAGTACTTC. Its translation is CASSYTGTGIEQYF.

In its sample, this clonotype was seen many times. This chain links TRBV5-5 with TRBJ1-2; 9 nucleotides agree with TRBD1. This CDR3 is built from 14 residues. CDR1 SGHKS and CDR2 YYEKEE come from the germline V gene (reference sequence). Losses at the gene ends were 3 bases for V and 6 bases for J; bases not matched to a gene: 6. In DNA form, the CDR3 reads TGTGCCAGCAGCTACTTAACAGGGGGCGATGGCTACACCTTC. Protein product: CASSYLTGGDGYTF.

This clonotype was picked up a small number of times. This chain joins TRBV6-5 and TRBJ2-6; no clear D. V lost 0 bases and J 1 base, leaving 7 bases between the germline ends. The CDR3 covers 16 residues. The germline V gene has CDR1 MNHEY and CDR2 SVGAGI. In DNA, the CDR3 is TGTGCCAGCAGTTACTCCGCGGAATCTGGGGCCAACGTCCTGACTTTC. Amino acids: CASSYSAESGANVLTF.

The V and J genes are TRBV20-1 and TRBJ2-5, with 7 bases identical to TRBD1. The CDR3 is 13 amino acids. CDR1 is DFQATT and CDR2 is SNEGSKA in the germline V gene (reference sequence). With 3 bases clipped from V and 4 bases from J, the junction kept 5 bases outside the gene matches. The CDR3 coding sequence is TGCAGTGCTAGGCAGGCAGGGGGAGAGACCCAGTACTTC. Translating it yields CSARQAGGETQYF.

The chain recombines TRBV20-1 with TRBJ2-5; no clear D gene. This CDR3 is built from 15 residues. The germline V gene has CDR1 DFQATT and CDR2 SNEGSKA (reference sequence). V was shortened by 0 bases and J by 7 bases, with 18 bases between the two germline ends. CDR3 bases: TGCAGTGCTAGAGATGTACTAACTAAGTCCGGGACCCAGTACTTC. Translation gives CSARDVLTKSGTQYF.

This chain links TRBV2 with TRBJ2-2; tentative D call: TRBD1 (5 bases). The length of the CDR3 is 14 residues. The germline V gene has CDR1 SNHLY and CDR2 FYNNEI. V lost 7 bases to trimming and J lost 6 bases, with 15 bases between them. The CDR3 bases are TGTGCCAGCATCCCCCCCACAGGTCCCGGGGAGCTGTTTTTT. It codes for CASIPPTGPGELFF.

In DNA form, the CDR3 reads TGTGCCAGCACGCGGCGGCGAAACTATGGCTACACCTTC. Its translation: CASTRRRNYGYTF. This chain connects TRBV12-3 or TRBV12-4 to TRBJ1-2; D is undetermined. There are 13 residues in the CDR3. Trimming left V 7 bases short and J 2 bases short, with 11 bases between.